This entry concerns a single T cell receptor beta chain. Its target is unknown. V gave up 7 bases and J gave up 6 bases, with 22 bases separating them. The CDR3 is 16 amino acids. Germline-derived CDR1 and CDR2 are LNHDA and SQIVND (reference sequence). The record originates from a study of PD-1 blockade in classical Hodgkin lymphoma. Overall study findings and caveats: Why the repertoires differ is still unclear, perhaps disease activity or prior therapy. Compared with healthy donors, newly diagnosed patients reportedly showed lower baseline TCR diversity.

TCRdb's table, derived via immunoSEQ multiplex PCR, lists solely in-frame clones and lacks some. This table has some 26,000 clones, roughly 94% appearing once. Time point indicated: newly diagnosed, previously untreated cHL patient sample. As a comparison, the study used PBMCs from newly diagnosed, untreated classical Hodgkin lymphoma. The receptor comes from a human donor with classical Hodgkin lymphoma. The chain couples TRBV19 to TRBJ1-5; possible D gene TRBD1, 6 bases. The sequenced material came from peripheral blood mononuclear cells (PBMCs). CDR3 DNA sequence: TGTGCCAGTACCTTACGGGGCAGGGGAGTTGTTCAGCCCCAGCATTTT. It yields the protein CASTLRGRGVVQPQHF.